What follows are 24 T cell receptor beta chains derived from one specimen sequenced in a study of identical twins. Using its own MiXCR run on the 5' RACE reads, TCRdb lists one record per CDR3 protein. The sample includes approximately 220,000 distinct CDR3 sequences, 7.5% of them seen just once. The same specimen was also included in a second study, on yellow fever vaccine responses in identical twins.

Input material: memory (CD45RO+) T cells sorted from blood. These receptors were taken from a woman aged 18-29 years in good health.

The chain links TRBV4-3 to TRBJ2-4, with 10 bases aligning to TRBD1. V lost 0 bases, J lost 2 bases, and 10 bases stayed unmatched. Germline loops: CDR1 LGHNA, CDR2 YSLEER. This CDR3 has 19 amino acids. The DNA for the CDR3 is TGCGCCAGCAGCCAAGATCCCTCCGGGACAGGGGCGTCCAAAAACATTCAGTACTTC. Translating gives CASSQDPSGTGASKNIQYF.

This clonotype was seen at least ten times. The rearrangement joins TRBV7-8 to TRBJ1-5; no clear D. V lost 0 bases and J 6 bases, leaving 6 bases between the germline ends. The germline gives CDR1 SGHVS, CDR2 FQNEAQ. The CDR3 extends over 13 amino acids. DNA for the CDR3: TGTGCCAGCAGCTTAGCGAAGGGTCAGCCCCAGCATTTT. As protein: CASSLAKGQPQHF.

This clonotype showed up many times. The V gene is TRBV5-1, the J gene TRBJ2-4; D is undetermined. This CDR3 spans 15 amino acids. With 0 bases removed from V and 0 bases from J, the gap between germline ends came to 7 bases. Looked up from germline, CDR1 is SGHRS and CDR2 is YFSETQ. CDR3 region: CASSLEVTAKNIQYF. The CDR3 nucleotides are TGCGCCAGCAGCTTGGAAGTGACAGCCAAAAACATTCAGTACTTC.

This clonotype came up many times. The J gene is TRBJ2-2, the V gene TRBV25-1; 7 nucleotides match TRBD1. J lost 2 bases, V lost 8 bases, and 5 bases had no gene match. Germline V CDR1 and CDR2: MGHDK, SYGVNS. The CDR3 loop spans 14 amino acids. The CDR3 is CASLGQVNTGELFF. In DNA form, the CDR3 reads TGTGCCAGCTTAGGACAGGTCAACACCGGGGAGCTGTTTTTT.

This clonotype was seen a few times. This chain connects TRBV2 to TRBJ2-7; D might be TRBD1 or TRBD2, each matching 5 bases. The CDR3 has 13 amino acids. Deletions cut 6 bases from V and 1 base from J, with 10 bases between. Germline-derived CDR1 and CDR2 are SNHLY and FYNNEI. The DNA of the CDR3 is TGTGCCAGCAGCAGGGACGTTTCCTACGAGCAGTACTTC. This sequence encodes CASSRDVSYEQYF.

Many counts were recorded for this clonotype. The chain joins TRBV5-1 to TRBJ2-3; 8 positions agree with TRBD2. Germline V gene lookup returns CDR1 SGHRS and CDR2 YFSETQ. The CDR3 is 17 residues long. V lost 1 base, J lost 6 bases, and 13 bases stayed unmatched. The CDR3 is CASSLFSGGRAVDTQYF. DNA for the CDR3: TGCGCCAGCAGCTTGTTCAGCGGGGGACGGGCGGTGGATACGCAGTATTTT.

A few counts support this clonotype. The CDR3 reads CASTSGGVNTQYF. The DNA of the CDR3 is TGCGCCTCGACTAGCGGGGGAGTTAATACGCAGTATTTT. The chain couples TRBV5-1 to TRBJ2-3; 12 bases align to TRBD2. Per germline, CDR1 SGHRS and CDR2 YFSETQ. The CDR3 length is 13 residues. Losses at the gene ends were 10 bases for V and 7 bases for J; bases not matched to a gene: 7.

This clonotype was detected many times. The chain combines TRBV2 with TRBJ2-1; no clear D. V gave up 6 bases and J gave up 9 bases, with 18 bases separating them. Germline V gene data show CDR1 as SNHLY and CDR2 as FYNNEI. CDR3 length: 14 amino acids. This chain's CDR3 is CASSKEREFGEQFF. CDR3 DNA sequence: TGTGCCAGCAGCAAGGAACGAGAGTTCGGTGAGCAGTTCTTC.

This clonotype was observed a handful of times. This chain uses TRBV6-1 with TRBJ1-3, with D perhaps matching TRBD1 (6 bases). V was pared by 6 bases and J by 7 bases, with 25 bases between. Germline V lookup: CDR1 MNHNS, CDR2 SASEGT. This CDR3 has 17 residues. CDR3 in DNA: TGTGCCAGCAGCCGAGACACAGGGAGCAAGAGTGGGAACACCATATATTTT. This gives the protein CASSRDTGSKSGNTIYF.

The sample holds a few counts of this clonotype. V and J are TRBV4-2 and TRBJ2-2; D is undetermined. The CDR3 covers 15 residues. The germline V gene encodes CDR1 LGHNA and CDR2 YNFKEQ. Between the trimmed V and J ends, which lost 2 bases and 4 bases, there was a span of 11 bases. Written as DNA, the CDR3 is TGTGCCAGCAGCCAATCACCCCCAGGCACCGGGGAGCTGTTTTTT. Protein product: CASSQSPPGTGELFF.

This clonotype was seen many times. This chain connects TRBV5-1 to TRBJ2-3; TRBD1 or TRBD2 may be the D gene (7 bases each). Germline-derived CDR1 and CDR2 are SGHRS and YFSETQ. V was pared by 3 bases and J by 3 bases, with 14 bases between. The CDR3 is 15 residues long. Here the CDR3 reads CASSSRQGGTDTQYF. In DNA, the CDR3 is TGCGCCAGCAGCTCCAGACAGGGAGGGACAGATACGCAGTATTTT.

In this sample, this clonotype turned up many times. The V call is TRBV7-8, the J call TRBJ1-4, with D unresolved. The germline CDR1 and CDR2 sequences are SGHVS and FQNEAQ. CDR3 size: 13 residues. Trimming cost V 5 bases and J 4 bases, with 8 bases left between them. For the CDR3, the DNA is TGTGCCAGCAGCCGTACAGTTAATGAAAAACTGTTTTTT. This encodes CASSRTVNEKLFF.

The rearrangement joins TRBV6-2 or TRBV6-3 to TRBJ2-2; D perhaps matches TRBD1 (5 bases). Germline values: CDR1 MNHEY, CDR2 SVGEGT. CDR3 size: 14 residues. Trimming removed 2 bases from V and 5 bases from J, with 9 bases in between. CDR3 amino acids: CASSYRGGTGELFF. In nucleotides, the CDR3 is TGTGCCAGCAGTTACAGGGGTGGGACCGGGGAGCTGTTTTTT.

This clonotype was counted only a few times. The chain links TRBV15 to TRBJ2-5; no firm D call. The germline V gene has CDR1 LNHNV and CDR2 YYDKDF (reference sequence). V lost 0 bases and J lost 7, with 6 bases in between. CDR3 length: 12 residues. The CDR3 DNA follows: TGTGCCACCAGCAGAGATTGGGGGACCCAGTACTTC. This encodes CATSRDWGTQYF.

This chain connects TRBV20-1 to TRBJ2-3; the match to TRBD2 covers 9 bases. V lost 0 bases and J lost 4; bases outside the gene matches: 8. The CDR3 consists of 16 residues. In germline, CDR1 is DFQATT, CDR2 SNEGSKA (reference sequence). The CDR3 DNA sequence: TGCAGTGCTAGAGATCCCCGCGGACTAGCGTCAGATACGCAGTATTTT. Translated: CSARDPRGLASDTQYF.

The chain carries TRBV18 and TRBJ2-1, with D possibly being TRBD1 (7 bases). V was cut by 5 bases and J by 8 bases, with 16 bases left in between. In germline, CDR1 is KGHSH, CDR2 LQKENI. The CDR3 has 14 residues. The CDR3 DNA reads TGTGCCAGCTCATCACGAACAGGGGACTATGAGCAGTTCTTC. Translation: CASSSRTGDYEQFF.

This clonotype was counted between two and nine times. The genes are TRBV7-2 and TRBJ2-7, with D hard to call. CDR1 and CDR2 from the germline V gene are SGHTA and FQGNSA. V lost 1 base, J lost 5 bases, and 12 bases lay in between. The CDR3 is 14 amino acids. The chain's CDR3 is CASSLDGVRDEQYF. The DNA of the CDR3 is TGTGCCAGCAGCTTAGATGGGGTTCGGGACGAGCAGTACTTC.

The chain recombines TRBV29-1 with TRBJ2-3; D uncertain. The CDR3 sequence is 14 residues long. Trimming pared 3 bases from V and 2 bases from J, leaving 12 bases between. The germline V gene encodes CDR1 SQVTM and CDR2 ANQGSEA. CDR3 bases: TGCAGCGTTGATCCCTCCACGTCCACAGATACGCAGTATTTT. This gives the protein CSVDPSTSTDTQYF.

This clonotype was seen more than once but under ten times. For the CDR3, the DNA is TGCAGCGTTGATGGGTTTGGTATTGGCTACAATGAGCAGTTCTTC. Encoded protein: CSVDGFGIGYNEQFF. The chain couples TRBV29-1 to TRBJ2-1; D unclear. Germline values: CDR1 SQVTM, CDR2 ANQGSEA. Trimming cost V 3 bases and J 3 bases, with 15 bases left between them. CDR3 length: 15 residues.

The chain carries TRBV6-1 and TRBJ2-7; no clear D. CDR1 is MNHNS, CDR2 SASEGT, per germline. V was trimmed by 6 bases and J by 0 bases, leaving 15 bases between them. This CDR3 is built from 15 residues. The CDR3 spells CASSRPHSLSYEQYF. CDR3 coding DNA: TGTGCCAGCAGCCGCCCGCATTCCCTCTCCTACGAGCAGTACTTC.

There are a few counts of this clonotype. The CDR3 spells CASRPRSAGQPQHF. The CDR3 DNA reads TGTGCCAGCAGGCCCCGGTCCGCCGGTCAGCCCCAGCATTTT. The rearrangement uses TRBV6-1 and TRBJ1-5; D remains unclear. This CDR3 is 14 amino acids long. Germline V gene lookup returns CDR1 MNHNS and CDR2 SASEGT. V lost 6 bases and J lost 6, with 15 bases in between.

Details on this clonotype: A single base separates this from a much larger clone, so it may be a read error. This chain connects TRBV3-1 to TRBJ2-1; D may be TRBD1 (7 bases). Germline CDR1 reads LGHDT; CDR2 reads YNNKEL (reference sequence). The CDR3 loop spans 18 amino acids. CDR3 region: CTSSLGGRLEGSYNEQFF. CDR3 nucleotides: TGTACCAGTAGTTTAGGGGGCCGACTAGAGGGGTCCTACAATGAGCAGTTCTTC.

This clonotype has at least ten counts. The CDR3 DNA reads TGCAGCGTTCTACAGGGGACTGACTATGGCTACACCTTC. Protein: CSVLQGTDYGYTF. This chain joins TRBV29-1 and TRBJ1-2; TRBD1 aligns across 7 bases. The CDR3 has 13 amino acids. Germline lookup yields CDR1 SQVTM and CDR2 ANQGSEA. With 5 bases clipped from V and 3 bases from J, the junction kept 6 bases outside the gene matches.

At least ten counts were recorded for this clonotype. This chain connects TRBV7-8 to TRBJ1-5, with a weak D call TRBD1 (5 bases). The germline V and J ends were trimmed by 5 bases and 7 bases, with 12 bases remaining between them. Germline V CDR1 and CDR2: SGHVS, FQNEAQ. The CDR3 runs to 13 residues. The CDR3 DNA follows: TGTGCCAGCAGCCTGCAGGGAGGCCAGCCCCAGCATTTT. Translating gives CASSLQGGQPQHF. The full variable domain, in which reference TRBV7-8 and TRBJ1-5 provide the parts outside the CDR3, is GAGVSQSPRYKVAKRGQDVALRCDPISGHVSLFWYQQALGQGPEFLTYFQNEAQLDKSGLPSDRFFAERPEGSVSTLKIQRTQQEDSAVYLCASSLQGGQPQHFGDGTRLSIL.